The entry below describes one T cell receptor beta chain. The target of this receptor is not known. It has no much larger one-base neighbor in the sample; base qualities were not kept. The source of the sample is a study of blood T cell repertoires in COVID-19 (dated by TCRdb to 2019 to 2021). General notes on the study: The collaborator samples originated in the United States, Italy and Spain and spanned the acute and convalescent phases of COVID-19. The prospective study material was composed of cDNA or gDNA derived from T cells, B-cell-depleted T cells, or PBMCs. Deeply sampled blood TCRbeta repertoires from subjects exposed to, actively infected with, or recovered from COVID-19 were included in the dataset. The repertoires were released in a freely available public database intended as a resource for research on the immune response to SARS-CoV-2. The samples were drawn from the first 160 participants of the ongoing ImmuneRACE study and from more than 1,000 subjects provided by 6 global collaborators. A de-identified subject ID, COVID-19 status, age in years and sex were almost always included in the sample metadata. HLA class I and class II types, where available, came from metadata supplied by the sample provider rather than from assay-based typing. Summary of the overall study and its limitations: The quantity of clinical and demographic metadata differed by source and by participant and was supplied without curation.

TCRbeta CDR3 regions were amplified from genomic DNA using the immunoSEQ Assay, a bias-controlled multiplex PCR. The authors' analysis ran thus. Within the assay, amplification of reference gene primers was used to estimate how many nucleated cells each sample contained. To quantify the absolute abundance of each unique TCRbeta CDR3 rearrangement, sequence reads were collapsed and filtered. For each sample, productive Simpson clonality was calculated as the square root of Simpson's diversity index over productive rearrangements. Held by TCRdb, this immuneACCESS table contains in-frame sequences only and omits some clones. Under half of the omission traces to an unresolved V gene where checked; the cause of the rest is unknown. V, J and clone size reflect that table, while D and trimming were determined from the DNA. The sample contains about 210,000 clones, about 92% of them found a single time. The leading ten clones occupy 1% to 1.5% of the sample.

Including cysteine and phenylalanine, the CDR3 has 16 amino acids. Of all the DNA, just the CDR3 is kept, 48 bases in frame from base 1. Germline trimming amounts to 1 base on V and 2 bases on J, with 7 as the count of junction bases outside the gene matches. The CDR1 and CDR2 encoded by the germline V gene are SGHDT and YYEEEE. The collaborating institutions used their own protocols to collect whole blood in K2EDTA tubes. For TCRbeta analysis, collaborators shipped samples in one of three forms: frozen whole blood, isolated PBMCs, or DNA extracted from either of those sample types. The chain was built from TRBV5-6 and TRBJ2-3, and TRBD1 matches 7 of the central bases. Sequenced input: peripheral blood. The source of this sequence is a man aged 30 to 45 with acute or convalescent COVID-19. DNA sequence: TGTGCCAGCAGCTTGTTACAGGGGCCCAACACAGATACGCAGTATTTT. Its product reads: CASSLLQGPNTDTQYF.